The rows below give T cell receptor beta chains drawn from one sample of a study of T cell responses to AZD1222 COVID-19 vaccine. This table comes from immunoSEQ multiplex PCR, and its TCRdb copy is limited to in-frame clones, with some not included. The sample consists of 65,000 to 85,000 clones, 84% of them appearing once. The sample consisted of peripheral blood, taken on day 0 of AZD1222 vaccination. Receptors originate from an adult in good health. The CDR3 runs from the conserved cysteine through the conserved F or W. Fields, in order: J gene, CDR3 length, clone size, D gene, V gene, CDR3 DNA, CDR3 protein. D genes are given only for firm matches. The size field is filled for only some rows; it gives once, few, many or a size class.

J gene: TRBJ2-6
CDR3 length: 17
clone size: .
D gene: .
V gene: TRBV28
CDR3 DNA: TGTGCCAGCAGTCGAGGGTGGGGTTTCTCTGGGGCCAACGTCCTGACTTTC
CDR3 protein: CASSRGWGFSGANVLTF

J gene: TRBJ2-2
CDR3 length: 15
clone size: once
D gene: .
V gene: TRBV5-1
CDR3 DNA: TGCGCCAGCAGCTTAACCGGGGGGAACACCGGGGAGCTGTTTTTT
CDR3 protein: CASSLTGGNTGELFF

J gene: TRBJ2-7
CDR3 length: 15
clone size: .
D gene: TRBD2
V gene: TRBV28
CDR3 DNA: TGTGCCAGCAGTTTTTGGACTAGCGGAAAATACGAGCAGTACTTC
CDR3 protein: CASSFWTSGKYEQYF

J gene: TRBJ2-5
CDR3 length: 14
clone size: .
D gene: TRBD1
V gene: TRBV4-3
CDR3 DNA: TGCGCCAGCAGCCCGACAGGGGGAATGGAGACCCAGTACTTC
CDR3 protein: CASSPTGGMETQYF

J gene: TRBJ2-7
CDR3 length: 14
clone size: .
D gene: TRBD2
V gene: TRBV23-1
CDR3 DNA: TGCGCCAGCAGTCAATCAAGGCGGGAGTACGAGCAGTACTTC
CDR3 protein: CASSQSRREYEQYF

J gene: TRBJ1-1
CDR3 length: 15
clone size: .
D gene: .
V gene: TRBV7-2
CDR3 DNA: TGTGCCAGCAGCTTAGTCGGGGGAGTAGGAACTGAAGCTTTCTTT
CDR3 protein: CASSLVGGVGTEAFF

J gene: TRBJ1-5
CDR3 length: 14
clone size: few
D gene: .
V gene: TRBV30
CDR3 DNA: TGTGCCTGGAGTTTCGGGACTGCTAATCAGCCCCAGCATTTT
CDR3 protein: CAWSFGTANQPQHF

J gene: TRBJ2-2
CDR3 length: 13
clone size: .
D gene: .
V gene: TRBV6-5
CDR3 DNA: TGTGCCAGCAGTTCCAGCACCGCCGGGGAGCTGTTTTTT
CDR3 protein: CASSSSTAGELFF

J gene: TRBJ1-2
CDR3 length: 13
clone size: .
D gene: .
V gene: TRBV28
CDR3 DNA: TGTGCCAGCAGCCCGACAAATAACTATGGCTACACCTTC
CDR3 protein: CASSPTNNYGYTF

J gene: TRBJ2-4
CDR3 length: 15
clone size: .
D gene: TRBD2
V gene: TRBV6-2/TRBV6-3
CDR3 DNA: TGTGCCAGCAGTTACTCCTCTTTTAGCGGGACCGGTGGGTACTTC
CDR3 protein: CASSYSSFSGTGGYF

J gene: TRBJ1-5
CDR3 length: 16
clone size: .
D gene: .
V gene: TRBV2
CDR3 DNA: TGTGCCAGCAACTCTCCAACGGGGGTAAGCAATCAGCCCCAGCATTTT
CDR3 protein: CASNSPTGVSNQPQHF

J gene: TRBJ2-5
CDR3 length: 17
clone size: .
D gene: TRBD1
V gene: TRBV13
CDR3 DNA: TGTGCCAGCAGCTTAGGACAGGGGGCGCATCTGATAGGGACCCAGTACTTC
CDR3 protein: CASSLGQGAHLIGTQYF

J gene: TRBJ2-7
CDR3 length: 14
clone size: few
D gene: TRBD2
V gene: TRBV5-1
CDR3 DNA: TGCGCCAGCAGCTGGACTAGCGGGGCCTACGAGCAGTACTTC
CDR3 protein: CASSWTSGAYEQYF

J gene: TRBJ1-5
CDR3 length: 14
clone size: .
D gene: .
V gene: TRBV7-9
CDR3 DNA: TGTGCCAGCAGTTTCAGCGGGAACAATCAGCCCCAGCATTTT
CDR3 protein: CASSFSGNNQPQHF

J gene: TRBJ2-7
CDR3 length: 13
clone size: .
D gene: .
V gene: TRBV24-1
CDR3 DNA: TGTGCCACCAGTGATGATATAACCTACGAGCAGTACTTC
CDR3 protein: CATSDDITYEQYF

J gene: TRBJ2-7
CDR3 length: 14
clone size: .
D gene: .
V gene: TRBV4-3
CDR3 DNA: TGCGCCAGCAGCCAAATGGAAGGGCCCTACGAGCAGTACTTC
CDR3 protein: CASSQMEGPYEQYF

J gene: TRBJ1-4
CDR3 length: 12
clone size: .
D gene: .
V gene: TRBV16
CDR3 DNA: TGTGCCAGCAGCCAATTGGGAGAAAAACTGTTTTTT
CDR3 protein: CASSQLGEKLFF

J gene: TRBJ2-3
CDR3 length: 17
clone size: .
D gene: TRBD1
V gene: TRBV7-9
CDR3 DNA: TGTGCCAGCAGCGCTCAGCTAGTTCAGGGGGCTGCAGATACGCAGTATTTT
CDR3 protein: CASSAQLVQGAADTQYF

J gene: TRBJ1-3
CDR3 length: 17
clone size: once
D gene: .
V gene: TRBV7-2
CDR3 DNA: TGTGCCAGCCGCCTTACTCACCGGGACGGCTCTGGAAACACCATATATTTT
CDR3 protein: CASRLTHRDGSGNTIYF

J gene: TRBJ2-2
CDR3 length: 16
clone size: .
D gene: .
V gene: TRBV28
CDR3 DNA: TGTGCCAGCAGCCTAAACAGGGCCGTGAACACCGGGGAGCTGTTTTTT
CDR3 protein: CASSLNRAVNTGELFF

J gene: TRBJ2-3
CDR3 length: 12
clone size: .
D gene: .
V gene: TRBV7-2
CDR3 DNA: TGTGCCAGCAGCTCCAGCACAGATACGCAGTATTTT
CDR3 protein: CASSSSTDTQYF

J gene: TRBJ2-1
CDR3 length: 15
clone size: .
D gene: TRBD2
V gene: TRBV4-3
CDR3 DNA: TGCGCCAGCAGCCAAGATGAGACTAGCGGCAATGAGCAGTTCTTC
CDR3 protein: CASSQDETSGNEQFF

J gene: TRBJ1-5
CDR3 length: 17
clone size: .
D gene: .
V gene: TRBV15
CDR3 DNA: TGTGCCACCAGCAGAGGTTACGTGGACGGCAGCAATCAGCCCCAGCATTTT
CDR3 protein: CATSRGYVDGSNQPQHF

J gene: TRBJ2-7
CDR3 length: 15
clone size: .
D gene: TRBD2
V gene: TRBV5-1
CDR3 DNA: TGCGCCAGCGGGACGGCCGGGACTAGAGGCTACGAGCAGTACTTC
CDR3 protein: CASGTAGTRGYEQYF

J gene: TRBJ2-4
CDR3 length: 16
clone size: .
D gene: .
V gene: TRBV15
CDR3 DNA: TGTGCCACCAGCAGGAGTGGAGGGGGAAGGGAAAACATTCAGTACTTC
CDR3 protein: CATSRSGGGRENIQYF

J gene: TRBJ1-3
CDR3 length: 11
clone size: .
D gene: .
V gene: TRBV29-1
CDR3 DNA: TGCAGCGTTGTAGCCACCAACGCCATATATTTT
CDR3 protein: CSVVATNAIYF

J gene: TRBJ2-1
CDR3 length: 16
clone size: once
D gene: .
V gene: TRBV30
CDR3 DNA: TGTGCCTGGAGTGTACTGAGGGGTTCAGGATACAATGAGCAGTTCTTC
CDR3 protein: CAWSVLRGSGYNEQFF

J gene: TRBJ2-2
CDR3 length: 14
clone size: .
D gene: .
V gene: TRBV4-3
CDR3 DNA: TGCGCCAGCAGCCAAGAGGTACTAGCCCGGGCGCTGTTTTTT
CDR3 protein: CASSQEVLARALFF

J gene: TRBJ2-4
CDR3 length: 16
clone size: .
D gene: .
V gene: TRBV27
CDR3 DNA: TGTGCCAGCAGTGAAACAGTGACCCTAGCCAAAAACATTCAGTACTTC
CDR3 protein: CASSETVTLAKNIQYF

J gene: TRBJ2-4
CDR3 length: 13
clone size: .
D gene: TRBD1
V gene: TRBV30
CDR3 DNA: TGTGCCTGGACCGGACAGGGTAAAAACATTCAGTACTTC
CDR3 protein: CAWTGQGKNIQYF

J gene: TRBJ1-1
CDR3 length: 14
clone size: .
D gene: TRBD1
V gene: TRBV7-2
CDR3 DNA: TGTGCCAGCAGCCCACAGGGGATGAACACTGAAGCTTTCTTT
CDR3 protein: CASSPQGMNTEAFF

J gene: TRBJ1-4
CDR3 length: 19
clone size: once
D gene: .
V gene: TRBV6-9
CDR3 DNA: TGTGCCAGCAGTCACTCCAGAAACCTAGGTGAAGGTGAGGGTGAAAAACTGTTTTTT
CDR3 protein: CASSHSRNLGEGEGEKLFF

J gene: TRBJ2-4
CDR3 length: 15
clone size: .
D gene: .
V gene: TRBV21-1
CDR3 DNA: TGTGCCAGCAGCAAAGCTGGAGGTTCCAAAAACATTCAGTACTTC
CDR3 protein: CASSKAGGSKNIQYF

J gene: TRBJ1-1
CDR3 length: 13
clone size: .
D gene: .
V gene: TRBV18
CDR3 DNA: TGTGCCAGCTCCCCTGCATGGAACACTGAAGCTTTCTTT
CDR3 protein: CASSPAWNTEAFF

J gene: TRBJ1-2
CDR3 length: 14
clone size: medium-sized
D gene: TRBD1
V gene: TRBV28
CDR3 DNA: TGTGCCAGCAGTTATCCCGACAGGGGTCCTCGCTACACCTTC
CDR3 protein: CASSYPDRGPRYTF

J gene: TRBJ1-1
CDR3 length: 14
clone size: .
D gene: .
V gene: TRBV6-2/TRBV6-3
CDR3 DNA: TGTGCCAGCAGTTACTCGGTGGGGAACACTGAAGCTTTCTTT
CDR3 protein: CASSYSVGNTEAFF

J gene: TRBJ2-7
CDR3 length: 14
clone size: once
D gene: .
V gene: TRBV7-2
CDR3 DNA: TGTGCCAGCGAGGGCGAAAAGGGCTCCTACGAGCAGTACTTC
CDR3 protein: CASEGEKGSYEQYF

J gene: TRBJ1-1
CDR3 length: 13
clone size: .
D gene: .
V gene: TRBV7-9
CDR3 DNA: TGTGCCAGCAGCCAGCAGGGTACCCCAGAAGCTTTCTTT
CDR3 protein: CASSQQGTPEAFF

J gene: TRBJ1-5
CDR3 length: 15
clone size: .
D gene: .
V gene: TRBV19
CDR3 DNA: TGTGCCAGTAATCAGCTGTCCGCGAGCAATCAGCCCCAGCATTTT
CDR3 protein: CASNQLSASNQPQHF

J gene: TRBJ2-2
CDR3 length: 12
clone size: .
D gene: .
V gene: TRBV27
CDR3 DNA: TGTGCCAGCAGTTTTAGGTTCGGGGAGCTGTTTTTT
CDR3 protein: CASSFRFGELFF

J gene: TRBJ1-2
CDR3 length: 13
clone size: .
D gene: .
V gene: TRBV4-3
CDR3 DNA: TGCGCCAGCAGCCAAGCCCCTCGACGAGGCTACACCTTC
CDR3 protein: CASSQAPRRGYTF

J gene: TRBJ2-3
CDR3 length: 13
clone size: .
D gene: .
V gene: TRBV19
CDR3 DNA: TGTGCCACCACCGGGCCTGGGGCAGATACGCAGTATTTT
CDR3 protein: CATTGPGADTQYF

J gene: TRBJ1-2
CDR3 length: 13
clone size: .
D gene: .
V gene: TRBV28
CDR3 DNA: TGTGCCAGCAGCATGACAAGCAACTATGGCTACACCTTC
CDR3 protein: CASSMTSNYGYTF

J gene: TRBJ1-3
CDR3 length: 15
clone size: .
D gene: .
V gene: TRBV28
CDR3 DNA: TGTGCCAGCAGCCGACAGGCCCACTCTGGAAACACCATATATTTT
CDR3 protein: CASSRQAHSGNTIYF

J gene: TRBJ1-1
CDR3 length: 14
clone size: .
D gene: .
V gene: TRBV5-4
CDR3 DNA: TGTGCCAGCAGCTTGGGGGAATTGAACACTGAAGCTTTCTTT
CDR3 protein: CASSLGELNTEAFF

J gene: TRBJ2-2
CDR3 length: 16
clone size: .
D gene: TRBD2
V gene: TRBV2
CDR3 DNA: TGTGCCAGCAGTGACCCGCTAGCGGCTAACACCGGGGAGCTGTTTTTT
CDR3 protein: CASSDPLAANTGELFF

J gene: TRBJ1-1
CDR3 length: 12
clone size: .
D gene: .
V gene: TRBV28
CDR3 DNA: TGTGCCAGTGGTGGGCCTGCGGCTGAAGCTTTCTTT
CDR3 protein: CASGGPAAEAFF

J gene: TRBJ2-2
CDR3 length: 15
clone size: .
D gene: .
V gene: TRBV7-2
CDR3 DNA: TGTGCCAGCAGTACCGGACCGGCCAACACCGGGGAGCTGTTTTTT
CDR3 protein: CASSTGPANTGELFF

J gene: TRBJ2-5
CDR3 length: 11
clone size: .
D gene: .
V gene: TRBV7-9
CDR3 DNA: TGTGCCAGCAGCCCAGGAGAGACCCAGTACTTC
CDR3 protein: CASSPGETQYF

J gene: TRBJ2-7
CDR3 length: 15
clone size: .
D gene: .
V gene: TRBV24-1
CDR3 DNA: TGTGCCACCAGTGGGAACAGGACAAGCTCCTACGAGCAGTACTTC
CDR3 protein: CATSGNRTSSYEQYF